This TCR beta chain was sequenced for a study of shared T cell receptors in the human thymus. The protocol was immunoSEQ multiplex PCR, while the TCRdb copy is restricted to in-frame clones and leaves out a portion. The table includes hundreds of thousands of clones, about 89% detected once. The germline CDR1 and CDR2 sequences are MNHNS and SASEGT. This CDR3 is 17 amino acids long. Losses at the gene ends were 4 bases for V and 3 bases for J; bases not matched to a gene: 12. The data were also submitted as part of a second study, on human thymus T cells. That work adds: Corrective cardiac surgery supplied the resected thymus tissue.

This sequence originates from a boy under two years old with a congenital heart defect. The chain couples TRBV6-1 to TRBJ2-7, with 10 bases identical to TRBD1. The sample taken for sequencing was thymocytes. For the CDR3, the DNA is TGTGCCAGCAGTGTGTCGAAGAATAGGGACAGGGGCTACGAGCAGTACTTC. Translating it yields CASSVSKNRDRGYEQYF.